Shown below are 30 T cell receptor beta chains from a single sample sequenced in a study of blood T cell repertoires in COVID-19. Sequencing was performed with immunoSEQ multiplex PCR; in TCRdb, only in-frame clones are kept and a portion is missing. The table has 120,000 or so clones, 70% to 90% seen once. Sequenced input: peripheral blood. The receptors derive from a human donor in a cohort sampled during active COVID-19.

This chain joins TRBV10-3 and TRBJ1-6; tentatively, D is TRBD1 (6 bases). The CDR3 covers 13 residues. Germline CDR1 ENHRY, CDR2 SYGVKD. Trimming took 10 bases from V and 7 from J, leaving 14 bases between them. CDR3 region: CATRLDRNSPLHF. CDR3 nucleotides: TGTGCCACCCGATTGGACAGAAATTCACCCCTCCACTTT.

The chain links TRBV24-1 to TRBJ2-6, with 9 bases matching TRBD1. The CDR3 has 19 amino acids. CDR1 is KGHDR and CDR2 is SFDVKD in the germline V gene. The junction had 11 bases not matched to a gene; V was cut back by 4 bases and J by 2 bases. CDR3 sequence reads: CATSEAPGQGLTGANVLTF. In nucleotides, the CDR3 is TGTGCCACCAGTGAAGCACCGGGACAGGGTCTGACTGGGGCCAACGTCCTGACTTTC.

To note about this clone: The same CDR3 can be traced to other DNA sequences in this sample. This sequence joins TRBV5-1 and TRBJ2-7, with 9 positions matching TRBD1. Trimming removed 2 bases from V and 2 bases from J; junction bases left unmatched: 2. Germline lookup yields CDR1 SGHRS and CDR2 YFSETQ. The length of the CDR3 is 14 residues. The CDR3 sequence: CASSFGTGPYEQYF. DNA of the CDR3: TGCGCCAGCAGCTTTGGGACAGGGCCCTACGAGCAGTACTTC.

This clone was found once. The J gene is TRBJ1-2, the V gene TRBV5-1; D is ambiguous. The CDR3 covers 15 residues. Trimming left V 7 bases short and J 0 bases short, with 16 bases between. The germline gives CDR1 SGHRS, CDR2 YFSETQ. The CDR3 bases are TGCGCCAGCCGGCTGTCGGGTGGCGCTAACTATGGCTACACCTTC. This sequence encodes CASRLSGGANYGYTF.

CDR3 nucleotides: TGTGCCAGCAGCCCGGGACATCCTAATGAAAAACTGTTTTTT. Residues: CASSPGHPNEKLFF. The chain joins TRBV3-1 (or the pseudogene TRBV3-2) to TRBJ1-4; TRBD1 is a possible D gene (6 bases). Germline V gene data show CDR1 as LGHDT and CDR2 as YNNKEL (reference sequence). This CDR3 region has 14 residues. V lost 4 bases and J lost 3, with 9 bases in between.

V usage is TRBV5-1 and J usage is TRBJ2-3; D ambiguous. The CDR3 spans 13 residues. Germline-derived CDR1 and CDR2 are SGHRS and YFSETQ. V lost 7 bases and J lost 6, with 15 bases in between. CDR3 loop: CASRLQSPDTQYF. CDR3 nucleotide sequence: TGCGCCAGCCGCCTTCAGTCTCCGGATACGCAGTATTTT.

V is TRBV12-5 and J is TRBJ2-5; 7 bases map to TRBD2. V lost 5 bases, J lost 2 bases, and 11 bases stayed unmatched. The CDR3 totals 16 residues. Germline-derived CDR1 and CDR2 are LGHNT and FRNRAP. The CDR3 loop reads CASGPGVGGRQETQYF. In nucleotides, the CDR3 is TGTGCTAGTGGTCCGGGTGTGGGAGGGCGGCAAGAGACCCAGTACTTC.

The chain uses TRBV18 and TRBJ1-5; D might be TRBD1 (5 bases). Germline lookup yields CDR1 KGHSH and CDR2 LQKENI. The CDR3 consists of 13 residues. V was pared by 4 bases and J by 5 bases, with 9 bases between. CDR3 nucleotide sequence: TGTGCCAGCTCACGTGGGGGGGATCAGCCCCAGCATTTT. This encodes CASSRGGDQPQHF.

The chain combines TRBV15 with TRBJ1-4, with D perhaps matching TRBD1 (5 bases). Germline V gene data show CDR1 as LNHNV and CDR2 as YYDKDF (reference sequence). The CDR3 extends over 15 amino acids. Between the trimmed V and J ends, which lost 0 bases and 2 bases, there was a span of 7 bases. This CDR3 reads CATSRDGGTNEKLFF. The DNA for the CDR3 is TGTGCCACCAGCAGAGACGGGGGTACTAATGAAAAACTGTTTTTT.

The rearrangement uses TRBV28 and TRBJ1-1; possibly TRBD1 for D (5 bases). Trimming cost V 7 bases and J 4 bases, with 16 bases left between them. The CDR3 loop spans 14 amino acids. Per the germline V gene, CDR1 is MDHEN and CDR2 is SYDVKM. The CDR3, as DNA: TGTGCCAGCAACTCCAGACAGTTGGTCACTGAAGCTTTCTTT. Amino acid sequence: CASNSRQLVTEAFF.

The chain joins TRBV28 to TRBJ1-6; possibly TRBD1 for D (5 bases). This CDR3 is 16 amino acids long. Germline CDR1 reads MDHEN; CDR2 reads SYDVKM. Trimming pared 7 bases from V and 0 bases from J, leaving 13 bases between. CDR3 sequence (DNA): TGTGCCAGCACCCCCTGGGGGGGCTCCTATAATTCACCCCTCCACTTT. This translates into CASTPWGGSYNSPLHF.

The CDR3, as DNA: TGTGCCAGCAGTTCGAGGGGGCGAGAGCGGAGGGGCTACACCTTC. Translating it yields CASSSRGRERRGYTF. The V and J genes are TRBV28 and TRBJ1-2; 7 positions agree with TRBD1. Per germline, CDR1 MDHEN and CDR2 SYDVKM. CDR3 size: 15 residues. V dropped 4 bases and J dropped 8; count of bases not matched to a gene: 13.

This sequence joins TRBV6-5 and TRBJ1-2, with D unclear. The CDR3 loop spans 12 amino acids. V dropped 4 bases and J dropped 6 bases, with 9 bases sitting between them. Germline V gene data show CDR1 as MNHEY and CDR2 as SVGAGI. The CDR3 is CASSSTSHGYTF. For the CDR3, the DNA is TGTGCCAGCAGTTCTACGTCACATGGCTACACCTTC.

The rearrangement links TRBV18 to TRBJ2-5; D unresolved. CDR1 is KGHSH and CDR2 is LQKENI in the germline V gene. V was clipped by 3 bases and J by 5 bases, with 7 bases between them. The CDR3 length is 12 residues. The CDR3 loop is CASSPSRETQYF. CDR3 DNA sequence: TGTGCCAGCTCACCGAGCCGGGAGACCCAGTACTTC.

The V and J genes are TRBV10-3 and TRBJ1-2, with D unclear. The germline V and J ends were trimmed by 0 bases and 7 bases, with 12 bases remaining between them. CDR1 is ENHRY, CDR2 SYGVKD, per germline. This CDR3 comprises 14 residues. As DNA, the CDR3 is TGTGCCATCAGTGAGTCCCAACATGTTGGTGGCTACACCTTC. As protein: CAISESQHVGGYTF.

This chain uses TRBV3-1 (or the pseudogene TRBV3-2) with TRBJ1-2; D uncertain. The ends were cut back, 7 bases at V and 4 bases at J, with 19 bases in the middle. This CDR3 region has 15 residues. The germline V gene has CDR1 LGHDT and CDR2 YNNKEL (reference sequence). The CDR3 loop is CASNLRSLSGYGYTF. CDR3 nucleotide sequence: TGTGCCAGCAACCTCAGGTCGCTTAGCGGCTATGGCTACACCTTC.

The CDR3 nucleotides read TGTGCCAGCAGTGGGCGGGCAGGGGGCCACGAGCAGTACTTC. Protein product: CASSGRAGGHEQYF. The rearrangement joins TRBV28 to TRBJ2-7; 8 bases match TRBD1. The CDR3 totals 14 residues. The germline V gene encodes CDR1 MDHEN and CDR2 SYDVKM. V gave up 5 bases and J gave up 5 bases; unmatched junction bases: 8.

This clone was detected once. This chain links TRBV6-5 with TRBJ2-3; a possible D gene is TRBD2 (6 bases). Trimming pared 4 bases from V and 0 bases from J, leaving 11 bases between. The CDR3 contains 15 residues. Germline CDR1 and CDR2: MNHEY and SVGAGI. CDR3 nucleotides: TGTGCCAGCAGTTCTGGGAGGACTAGCACAGATACGCAGTATTTT. It codes for CASSSGRTSTDTQYF.

This clone has more than one count but fewer than ten. J is TRBJ2-3 and V is TRBV6-5; tentatively, D is TRBD2 (6 bases). V was clipped by 2 bases and J by 4 bases, with 10 bases between them. From germline, CDR1 is MNHEY and CDR2 SVGAGI. The CDR3 contains 14 residues. In DNA form, the CDR3 reads TGTGCCAGCAGTTACGGCGGGGAAGCAGATACGCAGTATTTT. It yields the protein CASSYGGEADTQYF.

This chain uses TRBV4-2 with TRBJ2-5; 11 nucleotides match TRBD2. This CDR3 contains 18 residues. J lost 4 bases, V lost 0 bases, and 10 bases had no gene match. CDR1 is LGHNA, CDR2 YNFKEQ, per germline. DNA for the CDR3: TGTGCCAGCAGCCAAGATTGGGGTAGCGGGAGGGCCGGAGAGACCCAGTACTTC. It encodes CASSQDWGSGRAGETQYF.

The V and J genes are TRBV5-1 and TRBJ1-3; D gene unclear. The V gene's germline CDR1 is SGHRS and CDR2 YFSETQ. The CDR3 spans 16 residues. V lost 0 bases, J lost 0 bases, and 10 bases lay in between. The CDR3 sequence is CASSLERSRSGNTIYF. In DNA form, the CDR3 reads TGCGCCAGCAGCTTGGAGCGCAGCCGCTCTGGAAACACCATATATTTT.

The chain joins TRBV11-2 to TRBJ2-7, with D unclear. The germline V and J ends were trimmed by 3 bases and 1 base, with 7 bases remaining between them. This CDR3 contains 13 residues. Germline CDR1 is SGHAT and CDR2 is FQNNGV. Written as DNA, the CDR3 is TGTGCCAGCAGCTTTAGACAATCCTACGAGCAGTACTTC. It translates to CASSFRQSYEQYF. Based on the CDR3 plus reference TRBV11-2 and TRBJ2-7, the full variable domain is EAGVAQSPRYKIIEKRQSVAFWCNPISGHATLYWYQQILGQGPKLLIQFQNNGVVDDSQLPKDRFSAERLKGVDSTLKIQPAKLEDSAVYLCASSFRQSYEQYFGPGTRLTVT.

The chain is built from TRBV5-1 and TRBJ1-2, with D unclear. Trimming stripped 4 bases from V and 7 bases from J, with 8 bases between. The CDR3 totals 11 residues. In germline, CDR1 is SGHRS, CDR2 YFSETQ. The CDR3 reads CASSPRPGYTF. In DNA, the CDR3 is TGCGCCAGCAGCCCTAGGCCTGGCTACACCTTC.

The chain's CDR3 is CASSPQQMAAMEKLFF. Here the CDR3 DNA reads TGTGCCAGCAGCCCACAACAGATGGCCGCGATGGAAAAACTGTTTTTT. V gene TRBV4-2 combines with J gene TRBJ1-4; the D is unclear. The CDR3 is made up of 16 amino acids. The germline V gene has CDR1 LGHNA and CDR2 YNFKEQ. With 4 bases removed from V and 8 bases from J, the gap between germline ends came to 20 bases.

In nucleotides, the CDR3 is TGTGCCAGCAGCTTAGCCCTTCCCGGGACAGACCTCTACGAGCAGTACTTC. Translated, it gives CASSLALPGTDLYEQYF. The chain couples TRBV7-9 to TRBJ2-7; TRBD1 agrees at 7 bases. The CDR3 contains 17 residues. V lost 0 bases, J lost 3 bases, and 11 bases stayed unmatched. CDR1 is SEHNR and CDR2 is FQNEAQ in the germline V gene (reference sequence).

The chain employs TRBV2 and TRBJ2-1; weak D call: TRBD2 (6 bases). Germline CDR1 reads SNHLY; CDR2 reads FYNNEI. V was shortened by 8 bases and J by 4 bases, with 21 bases between the two germline ends. This CDR3 region has 16 residues. CDR3 loop: CASGDSGTLIYNEQFF. The CDR3 region has the DNA TGTGCCAGCGGAGATTCGGGGACTCTTATTTACAATGAGCAGTTCTTC.

The V and J genes are TRBV30 and TRBJ2-3; 10 nucleotides align to TRBD2. The CDR3 runs 15 residues. The germline V gene has CDR1 GTSNPN and CDR2 SVGIG (reference sequence). The J segment lost 2 bases and the V segment lost 3 bases, leaving 5 bases of the junction unmatched. DNA for the CDR3: TGTGCCTGGAGCCCACTAGCGGGGCTCACAGATACGCAGTATTTT. Translating gives CAWSPLAGLTDTQYF.

V usage is TRBV7-3 and J usage is TRBJ2-7, with 8 bases that match TRBD1. CDR3 length: 14 amino acids. V lost 2 bases and J lost 6; bases outside the gene matches: 6. The germline CDR1 and CDR2 sequences are SGHTA and FQGTGA. The CDR3 nucleotides are TGTGCCAGCAGCTTAGGGACAGGAAACTCCGAGCAGTACTTC. Protein product: CASSLGTGNSEQYF.

This clone was recorded once. The chain carries TRBV25-1 and TRBJ2-4; D is ambiguous. Germline CDR1 and CDR2: MGHDK and SYGVNS. Trimming removed 3 bases from V and 0 bases from J, with 9 bases in between. The CDR3 has 15 amino acids. The CDR3 sequence: CASSDGRLAKNIQYF. The CDR3 nucleotides are TGTGCCAGCAGTGATGGGCGCCTAGCCAAAAACATTCAGTACTTC.

This clone has more than one count but fewer than ten. The V call is TRBV19, the J call TRBJ1-5; a possible D gene is TRBD1 (5 bases). The V and J ends lost 7 bases and 0 bases respectively, with 13 bases between them. The CDR3 extends over 15 amino acids. Germline-derived CDR1 and CDR2 are LNHDA and SQIVND (reference sequence). CDR3 bases: TGTGCCAGTAATTTCGGGGGGAATAGCAATCAGCCCCAGCATTTT. Translation: CASNFGGNSNQPQHF.